This note documents a single T cell receptor beta chain sequence. The antigen it recognizes is unknown. Base quality data are lacking; no much larger clone is found one base away. This record comes from a study of control samples from healthy donors and cancer patients (dated by TCRdb to 2018 to 2020). Libraries came from the immunoSEQ multiplex PCR assay. The table was pulled from immuneACCESS by TCRdb, which kept in-frame rearrangements only. Such tables lose some clones; where checked, under half of the loss comes from unresolved V genes, and the rest has no known cause. The sample table lists some 200,000 clones, over 80% of them with a count of one. Roughly 1.6% of the sample is taken by the ten largest. Based on the germline V gene, the CDR1 and CDR2 sequences are SGHRS and YFSETQ. V sheds 4 bases and J sheds 4 bases, leaving 19 bases between their ends. Including the terminal cysteine and phenylalanine, the CDR3 comprises 16 residues. Only CDR3 DNA is held: 48 bases, read in frame from base 1.

Recombination linked TRBV5-1 to TRBJ2-3; no D gene is confidently identified. The source material was blood. The receptor was derived from a man aged 18 to 29 in good health. The DNA is as follows: TGCGCCAGCAGCCCTACCGTCTCAGAGGCCCCAGATACGCAGTATTTT. Translation gives CASSPTVSEAPDTQYF.